The rows below give T cell receptor beta chains drawn from one sample of a study of blood T cell repertoires in COVID-19. TCRdb keeps only in-frame clones here, not all; method: immunoSEQ multiplex PCR. The sample includes approximately 250,000 clones, around 90% seen only once; the top ten take 3.1%. Sequencing was done on a sample of PBMCs or T cells enriched from blood (not recorded which). All receptors come from a woman aged 40 to 50 who had been exposed to COVID-19. CDR3s include the opening cysteine and the closing phenylalanine or tryptophan. D genes are given only for firm matches. A clone size is listed for some rows: how often the clone was seen (once, few, many), or a class if it is expanded.

clone_size	d_call	v_call	j_call	cdr3_nt	cdr3_aa
.	.	TRBV5-4	TRBJ2-5	TGTGCCAGCAGCTTGAGCCCCGGGAGACAAGAGACCCAGTACTTC	CASSLSPGRQETQYF
.	TRBD1	TRBV3-1/TRBV3-2	TRBJ1-5	TGTGCCAGCAGCCAAGGACAGGGTGGCAATCAGCCCCAGCATTTT	CASSQGQGGNQPQHF
.	TRBD1	TRBV7-9	TRBJ1-1	TGTGCCAGCAGCTCCGGACAGGGTTTCACTGAAGCTTTCTTT	CASSSGQGFTEAFF
.	TRBD2	TRBV19	TRBJ2-7	TGTGCCAGTAGTACCCCCCCCGCGAGCGGGGGGCAGTACTTC	CASSTPPASGGQYF
.	.	TRBV9	TRBJ1-2	TGTGCCAGCAGCCCTTGGGGGGCGGGGGACTATGGCTACACCTTC	CASSPWGAGDYGYTF
.	.	TRBV11-3	TRBJ1-1	TGTGCCAGCAGCTTAGAGGAGGGTGAAGCTTTCTTT	CASSLEEGEAFF
.	.	TRBV21-1	TRBJ1-6	TGTGCCAGCAGCACTAGACAGCCCAGGTCCTATAATTCACCCCTCCACTTT	CASSTRQPRSYNSPLHF
once	TRBD2	TRBV6-2/TRBV6-3	TRBJ2-4	TGTGCCAGCAGTTTGGGACTAGCGGGAGCGATCAAAAACATTCAGTACTTC	CASSLGLAGAIKNIQYF
.	.	TRBV24-1	TRBJ1-4	TGTGCCACCAGTGAACGGACAGCTTTTAATGAAAAACTGTTTTTT	CATSERTAFNEKLFF
.	TRBD1	TRBV6-2/TRBV6-3	TRBJ1-2	TGTGCCAGCAGTCGGGACAGGGACGGTGGCTACACCTTC	CASSRDRDGGYTF
.	TRBD2	TRBV7-6	TRBJ2-3	TGTGCCAGCAGCCGGATTCGGTCGGGACTAGCGGCCGTTGGCACAGATACGCAGTATTTT	CASSRIRSGLAAVGTDTQYF
.	TRBD1	TRBV5-1	TRBJ1-5	TGTGCCAGCCTTCGGTCGGCAGGGGGTAACAATCAGCCCCAGCATTTT	CASLRSAGGNNQPQHF
.	TRBD1	TRBV7-2	TRBJ1-1	TGTGCCAGCAGCTTCCCCCCGGGACAGGGGGGAACTGAAGCTTTCTTT	CASSFPPGQGGTEAFF
.	TRBD1	TRBV29-1	TRBJ1-2	TGCAGCGTTTTCAACAGGGGTGTTTATGGCTACACCTTC	CSVFNRGVYGYTF
.	.	TRBV5-1	TRBJ2-7	TGCGCCAGCAGCCTCGCAGGAAACTACGAGCAGTACTTC	CASSLAGNYEQYF
.	.	TRBV10-3	TRBJ1-2	TGTGCCACCGGGTCCGGGGATGGCTACACCTTC	CATGSGDGYTF
few	.	TRBV20-1	TRBJ1-3	TGCAGTACCTACTCTGGAAACACCATATATTTT	CSTYSGNTIYF
.	.	TRBV12-3/TRBV12-4	TRBJ2-5	TGTGCCAGCAGTTTGAGCGGTGTGGAGACCCAGTACTTC	CASSLSGVETQYF
.	.	TRBV2	TRBJ2-5	TGTGCCAGCAGTGAGGTGGGGGGACCAGAGACCCAGTACTTC	CASSEVGGPETQYF
few	TRBD1	TRBV5-6	TRBJ1-4	TGTGCCAGCAGCGGCCGGGACAGGGAGTGTTTT	CASSGRDRECF
.	.	TRBV9	TRBJ1-2	TGTGCCAGCAGCGTAGTATCAGATACTAACTATGGCTACACCTTC	CASSVVSDTNYGYTF
.	TRBD1	TRBV14	TRBJ1-5	TGTGCCAGCAGCCAAGCACCCGGGACAGGGGGCTGTGGGCCCCAGCATTTT	CASSQAPGTGGCGPQHF
.	.	TRBV27	TRBJ1-2	TGTGCCAGCAGTCCCATAAACGCGGCGGGCGGCTACACCTTC	CASSPINAAGGYTF
.	TRBD1	TRBV4-3	TRBJ1-2	TGCGCCAGCAGCCAATCGGGACAGACATACAAGGGCTACACCTTC	CASSQSGQTYKGYTF
.	TRBD2	TRBV7-9	TRBJ2-7	TGTGCCAGCAGCTTGTTGGCCGCGGGGGGCTCCTACGAGCAGTACTTC	CASSLLAAGGSYEQYF
.	TRBD2	TRBV6-5	TRBJ2-5	TGTGCCAGCAGTTACGGGACTAGCGGAGCACAAGAGACCCAGTACTTC	CASSYGTSGAQETQYF
.	.	TRBV6-6	TRBJ1-5	TGTGCCAGCAGTTACGGGGGGAGGCTGAGCAATCAGCCCCAGCATTTT	CASSYGGRLSNQPQHF
.	.	TRBV7-9	TRBJ2-5	TGTGCCAGCAGTTCGACTACCCGGTACCAAGAGACCCAGTACTTC	CASSSTTRYQETQYF
few	.	TRBV4-3	TRBJ2-2	TGCGCCAGCAGCCAAGAGGGGGCGAGGAACACCGGGGAGCTGTTTTTT	CASSQEGARNTGELFF